Following are 5 T cell receptor beta chains from one sample sequenced in a study of CD8 T cells in seronegative destructive rheumatoid arthritis. Data came from immunoSEQ multiplex PCR; TCRdb stores just in-frame clones and leaves some out. The sample lists several thousand clones; 72% were seen once. Sequencing used CD8+ T cells from blood. The origin of the receptors is a woman aged 50 or older with seronegative destructive rheumatoid arthritis.

In its sample, this clone was seen a few times. The CDR3: CASSLSSTYGYTF. CDR3 nucleotide sequence: TGTGCCAGCAGTTTAAGCTCCACCTATGGCTACACCTTC. The chain has TRBV27 and TRBJ1-2; no clear D. Germline V lookup: CDR1 MNHEY, CDR2 SMNVEV (reference sequence). The CDR3 totals 13 residues. Trimming removed 2 bases from V and 4 bases from J, with 8 bases in between.

This clone was observed a few times. The chain uses TRBV4-1 and TRBJ2-2; 9 positions match TRBD2. The V gene's germline CDR1 is MGHRA and CDR2 YSYEKL. Unmatched junction bases numbered 6, after V lost 0 bases and J lost 4 bases. CDR3 length equals 17 residues. The CDR3 coding sequence is TGCGCCAGCAGCCAAGAGGGGGGACTAGCTCCCACCGGGGAGCTGTTTTTT. It is translated as CASSQEGGLAPTGELFF.

The CDR3 protein is CAISEAGTTRLPSYEQYF. In nucleotides, the CDR3 is TGTGCCATCAGTGAGGCCGGGACAACGCGACTCCCTTCCTACGAGCAGTACTTC. This chain uses TRBV10-3 with TRBJ2-7, with D tentatively TRBD1 (6 bases). This CDR3 has 18 residues. The V end was cut by 2 bases, the J end by 1 base, with 21 bases between. Germline V lookup: CDR1 ENHRY, CDR2 SYGVKD.

This clone was detected only a few times. CDR3 sequence (DNA): TGTGCCAGCCTAGCCGGGGGGCAAGGCTACACCTTC. Protein: CASLAGGQGYTF. The chain joins TRBV6-6 to TRBJ1-2; maybe TRBD1 (6 bases). CDR1 and CDR2 (germline): MNHNY, SVGAGI (reference sequence). The V and J ends lost 8 bases and 8 bases respectively, with 15 bases between them. The CDR3 has 12 amino acids.

The chain is built from TRBV4-1 and TRBJ2-7; D gene ambiguous. This CDR3 has 13 amino acids. Between the trimmed V and J ends, which lost 1 base and 2 bases, there was a span of 6 bases. From germline, CDR1 is MGHRA and CDR2 YSYEKL. The CDR3 here is CASSQGATYEQYF. CDR3 nucleotides: TGCGCCAGCAGCCAAGGGGCGACCTACGAGCAGTACTTC.